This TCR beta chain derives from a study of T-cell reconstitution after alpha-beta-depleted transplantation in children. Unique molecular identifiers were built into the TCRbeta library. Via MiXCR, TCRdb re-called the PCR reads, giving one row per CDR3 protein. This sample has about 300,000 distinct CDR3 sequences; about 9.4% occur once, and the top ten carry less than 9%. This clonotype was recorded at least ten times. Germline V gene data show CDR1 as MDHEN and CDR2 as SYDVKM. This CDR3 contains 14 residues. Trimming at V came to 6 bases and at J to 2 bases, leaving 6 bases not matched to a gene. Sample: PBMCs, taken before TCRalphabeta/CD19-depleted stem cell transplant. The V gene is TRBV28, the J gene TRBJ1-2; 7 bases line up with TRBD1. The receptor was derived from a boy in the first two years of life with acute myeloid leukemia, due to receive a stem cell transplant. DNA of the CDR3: TGTGCCAGCAGGAAACAGGGGATAAACTATGGCTACACCTTC. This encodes CASRKQGINYGYTF.